What follows are 5 T cell receptor beta chains derived from one specimen sequenced in a study of post-analysis software for immune sequencing data. Study-wide results and caveats: In patients, about five TRBV segments were more frequent than in controls, with TRBV5-6, TRBV5-1 and TRBV20-1 among them.

These receptors lack a known antigen. The authors incorporated unique molecular identifiers into the TCR beta cDNA libraries. MiXCR was run by TCRdb on the PCR reads, yielding one entry per CDR3 protein. Among fewer than 900,000 distinct CDR3 sequences listed, just over 45% were seen once. Sequencing used blood. The receptor source for this set is a girl between 10 and 17 years old with multiple sclerosis.

In the case of this clonotype: The junction departs from the called germline gene at one end, perhaps through a read error. The genes are TRBV24-1 and TRBJ1-4; D not certain. From germline, CDR1 is KGHDR and CDR2 SFDVKD. The CDR3 is 13 residues long. CDR3 nucleotides: TGTGCCACCGCCGAAGCAACTAATGAAGAACTGTTTTTT. Amino acid sequence: CATAEATNEELFF.

The chain uses TRBV12-3 or TRBV12-4 and TRBJ2-3; D gene ambiguous. The V and J ends lost 8 bases and 2 bases respectively, with 5 bases between them. The CDR3 is made up of 11 amino acids. CDR3 loop: CASRVTDTQYF. CDR3 bases: TGTGCCAGCCGGGTCACAGATACGCAGTATTTT.

This clonotype occurred once. Compared with germline, one end of the junction differs, possibly owing to a read error. This chain uses TRBV12-3 or TRBV12-4 with TRBJ2-7; D unclear. The CDR3 is made up of 14 amino acids. CDR3: CASSLTPRTYEQYF. CDR3 sequence (DNA): TGCGCCAGCAGTTTAACCCCCAGGACCTACGAGCAGTACTTC.

This clonotype was recorded once. The chain carries TRBV6-2 or TRBV6-3 and TRBJ2-3; 10 bases align to TRBD2. The trim removed 6 bases at V and 5 bases at J, leaving 14 bases unmatched. This CDR3 is built from 17 residues. CDR1 is MNHEY, CDR2 SVGEGT, per germline. CDR3 sequence: CASRASGSPSSLDTQYF. In nucleotides, the CDR3 is TGTGCCAGCAGGGCTAGCGGGAGCCCAAGCTCGCTAGATACGCAGTATTTT.

This clonotype was detected only a few times. This chain joins TRBV29-1 and TRBJ2-5, with D possibly matching TRBD2 (7 bases). V shed 1 base and J shed 0 bases, with 21 bases lying between them. CDR3 length: 18 residues. Germline loops: CDR1 SQVTM, CDR2 ANQGSEA. The CDR3 region is CSVEARRGWEGYQETQYF. The CDR3 nucleotides are TGCAGCGTTGAAGCCCGCAGGGGATGGGAGGGCTACCAAGAGACCCAGTACTTC.